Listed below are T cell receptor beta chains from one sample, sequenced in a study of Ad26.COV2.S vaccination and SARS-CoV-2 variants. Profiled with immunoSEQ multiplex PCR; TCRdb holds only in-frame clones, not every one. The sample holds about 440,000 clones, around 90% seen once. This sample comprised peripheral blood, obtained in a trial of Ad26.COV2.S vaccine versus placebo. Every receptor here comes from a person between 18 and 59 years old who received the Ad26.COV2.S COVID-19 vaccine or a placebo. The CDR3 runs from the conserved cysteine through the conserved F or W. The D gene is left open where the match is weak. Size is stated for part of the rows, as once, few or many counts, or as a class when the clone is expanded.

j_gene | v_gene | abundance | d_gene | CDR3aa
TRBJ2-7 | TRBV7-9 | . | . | CASSLGPGQGSYEQYF
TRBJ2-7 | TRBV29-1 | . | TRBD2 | CSVEGLAERSYEQYF
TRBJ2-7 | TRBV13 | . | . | CASSRSSYEQYF
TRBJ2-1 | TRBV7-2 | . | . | CASTLGRAGMQFF
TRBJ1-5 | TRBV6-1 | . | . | CASSEARQPQHF
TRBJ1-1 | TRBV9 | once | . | CASSVGANTEAFF
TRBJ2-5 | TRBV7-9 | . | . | CASSLEVGETQYF
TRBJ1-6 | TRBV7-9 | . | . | CASSFGREKPLHF
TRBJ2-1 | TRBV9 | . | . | CASSGGDFHYNEQFF
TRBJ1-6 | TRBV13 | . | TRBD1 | CASSPPGQLNSPLHF
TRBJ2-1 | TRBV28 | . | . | CASSDKYSYNEQFF
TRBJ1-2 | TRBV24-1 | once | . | CATSDIWVTYGYTF
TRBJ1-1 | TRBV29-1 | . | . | CSVEVEWAEAFF
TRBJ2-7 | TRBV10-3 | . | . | CAISPGGGPYEQYF
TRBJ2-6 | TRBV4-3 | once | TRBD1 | CASSQGDRTGANVLTF
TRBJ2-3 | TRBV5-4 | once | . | CASAYEDTQYF
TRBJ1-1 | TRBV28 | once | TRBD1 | CASIDYRGRYTEAFF
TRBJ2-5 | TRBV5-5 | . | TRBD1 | CASSLGTGGQETQYF
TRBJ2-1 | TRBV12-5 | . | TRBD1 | CASGSGQVTNEQFF
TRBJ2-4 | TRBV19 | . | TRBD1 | CASSIEGQGLAKNIQYF
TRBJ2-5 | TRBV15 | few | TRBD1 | CATSRGTGDSETQYF
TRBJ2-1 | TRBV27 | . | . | CASSFFKGSYNEQFF
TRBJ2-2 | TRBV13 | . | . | CASSFGRTNTGELFF
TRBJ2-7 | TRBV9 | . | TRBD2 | CASSSGLAGGRTYEQYF
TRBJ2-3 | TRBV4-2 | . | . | CASSQDNPNTQYF
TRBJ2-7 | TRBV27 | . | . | CASSLRTGPYEQYF
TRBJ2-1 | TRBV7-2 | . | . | CASSLARDNEQFF
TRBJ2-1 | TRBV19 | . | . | CASSLSRAKNNEQFF
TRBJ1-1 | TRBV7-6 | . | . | CASSFVRTTGRLGTEAFF
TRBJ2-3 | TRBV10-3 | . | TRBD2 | CAISDRGGGTDTQYF
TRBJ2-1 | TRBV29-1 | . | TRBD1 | CSETGVHNEQFF
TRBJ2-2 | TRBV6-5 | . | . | CASSRGLGELFF